This note documents a single T cell receptor beta chain sequence. Its antigen is currently unknown. The sample comes from a study of PD-1 blockade in classical Hodgkin lymphoma. Study-wide background: Patients were treated with nivolumab at 3 mg/kg, and this was given intravenously every 2 weeks.

Sequencing was performed with immunoSEQ multiplex PCR; in TCRdb, only in-frame clones are kept and a portion is missing. Of around 60,000 clones listed, about 90% are singletons. Study-level results: Patients who began taking nivolumab under 1 year after ASCT were left out. The study reported lower baseline TCR diversity in newly diagnosed patients than in healthy donors.

As to time point: cycle 4 day 1 (C4D1), after 5 to 7 weeks of nivolumab. Every single patient, without exception, relapsed after autologous stem cell transplantation, and brentuximab vedotin exposure varied. Reported best responses ranged across complete response, partial response or progressive disease. Sample: peripheral blood mononuclear cells (PBMCs), taken before the fourth cycle of nivolumab. This TCR came from a human donor with classical Hodgkin lymphoma.

CDR3 residues: CASSPGTLTDTQYF. In DNA, the CDR3 is TGTGCCAGCTCCCCTGGGACACTCACAGATACGCAGTATTTT. This chain links TRBV18 with TRBJ2-3; weak D call: TRBD1 (6 bases). Trimming shortened V by 6 bases and J by 2 bases, and 12 bases separated the two germline ends. Germline lookup yields CDR1 KGHSH and CDR2 LQKENI. CDR3 length: 14 amino acids.